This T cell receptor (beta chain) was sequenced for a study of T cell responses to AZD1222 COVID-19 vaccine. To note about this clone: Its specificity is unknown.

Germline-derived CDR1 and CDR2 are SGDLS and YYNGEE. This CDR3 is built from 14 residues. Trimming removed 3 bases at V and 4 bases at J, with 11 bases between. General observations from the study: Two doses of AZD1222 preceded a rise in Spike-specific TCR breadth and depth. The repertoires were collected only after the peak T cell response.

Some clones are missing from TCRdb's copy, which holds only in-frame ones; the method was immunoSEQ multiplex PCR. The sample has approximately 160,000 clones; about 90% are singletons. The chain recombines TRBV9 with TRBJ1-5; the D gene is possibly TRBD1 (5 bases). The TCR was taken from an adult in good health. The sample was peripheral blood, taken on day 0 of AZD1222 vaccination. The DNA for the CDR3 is TGTGCCAGCAGCGCCGGGACCGAGAATCAGCCCCAGCATTTT. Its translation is CASSAGTENQPQHF.